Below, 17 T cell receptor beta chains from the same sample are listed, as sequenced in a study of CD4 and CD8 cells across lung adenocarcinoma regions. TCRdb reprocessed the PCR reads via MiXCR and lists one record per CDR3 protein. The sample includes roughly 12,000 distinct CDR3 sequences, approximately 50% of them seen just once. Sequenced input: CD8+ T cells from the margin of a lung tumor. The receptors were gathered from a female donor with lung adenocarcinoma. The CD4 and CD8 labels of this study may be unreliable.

The CDR3 DNA reads TGTGCCTGGAGTCAGGGGGCGAGACCCACCGGGGAGCTGTTTTTT. Its translation is CAWSQGARPTGELFF. The rearrangement joins TRBV30 to TRBJ2-2, with 8 positions matching TRBD1. V was pared by 2 bases and J by 4 bases, with 6 bases of the junction left unmatched. Germline V gene sequence: CDR1 GTSNPN, CDR2 SVGIG (reference sequence). The CDR3 is made up of 15 amino acids.

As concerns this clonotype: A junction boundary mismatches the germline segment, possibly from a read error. This chain's CDR3 is CASSETRSGRGASDIQYF. The CDR3 DNA reads as TGCGCCAGCAGTGAGACCCGTTCGGGCCGGGGGGCTTCAGATATTCAGTATTTC. The V call is TRBV10-1, the J call TRBJ2-4; possible D gene TRBD2, 7 bases. Germline CDR1 reads WNHNN; CDR2 reads SYGVQD (reference sequence). The CDR3 consists of 18 residues.

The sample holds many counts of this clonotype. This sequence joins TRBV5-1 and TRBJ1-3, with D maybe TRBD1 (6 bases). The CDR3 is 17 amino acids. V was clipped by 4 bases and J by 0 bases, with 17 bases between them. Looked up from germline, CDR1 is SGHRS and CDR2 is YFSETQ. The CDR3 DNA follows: TGCGCCAGCAGCAAAGACAGGTTTAGCAGCTCTGGAAACACCATATATTTT. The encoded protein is CASSKDRFSSSGNTIYF.

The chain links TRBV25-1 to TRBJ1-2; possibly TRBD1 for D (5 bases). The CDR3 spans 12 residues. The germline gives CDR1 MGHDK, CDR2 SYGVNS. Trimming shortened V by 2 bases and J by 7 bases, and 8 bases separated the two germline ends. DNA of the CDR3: TGTGCCAGCAGTGAAGGGGGTAGTGGCTACACCTTC. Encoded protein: CASSEGGSGYTF.

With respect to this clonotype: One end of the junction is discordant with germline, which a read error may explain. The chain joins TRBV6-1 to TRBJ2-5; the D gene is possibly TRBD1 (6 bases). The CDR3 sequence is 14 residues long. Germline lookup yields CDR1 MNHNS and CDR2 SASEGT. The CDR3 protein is CAGSGGRGEDTQYF. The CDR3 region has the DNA TGTGCGGGCAGTGGGGGCCGTGGCGAAGATACCCAGTACTTC.

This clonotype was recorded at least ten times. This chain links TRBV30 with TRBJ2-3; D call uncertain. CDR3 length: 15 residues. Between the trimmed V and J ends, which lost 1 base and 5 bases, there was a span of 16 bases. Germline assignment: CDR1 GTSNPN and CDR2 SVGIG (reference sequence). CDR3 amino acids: CAWSDGRPRRDTQYF. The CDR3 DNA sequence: TGTGCCTGGAGTGACGGCAGGCCGAGGAGAGATACGCAGTATTTT.

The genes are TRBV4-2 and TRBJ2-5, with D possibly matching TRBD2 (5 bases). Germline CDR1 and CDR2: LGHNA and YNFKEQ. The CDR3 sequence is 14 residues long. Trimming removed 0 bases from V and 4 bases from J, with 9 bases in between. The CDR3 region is CASSQDLEGETQYF. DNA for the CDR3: TGTGCCAGCAGCCAAGATCTAGAGGGAGAGACCCAGTACTTC.

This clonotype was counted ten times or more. CDR3 bases: TGCGCCAGCAGCCAAGAATTTTTCGGCAGGGCTCACTATGGCTACACCTTC. It specifies CASSQEFFGRAHYGYTF. The chain links TRBV4-1 to TRBJ1-2, with a tentative D call TRBD1 (5 bases). Trimming removed 0 bases at V and 3 bases at J, with 17 bases between. Germline CDR1 reads MGHRA; CDR2 reads YSYEKL. The length of the CDR3 is 17 residues.

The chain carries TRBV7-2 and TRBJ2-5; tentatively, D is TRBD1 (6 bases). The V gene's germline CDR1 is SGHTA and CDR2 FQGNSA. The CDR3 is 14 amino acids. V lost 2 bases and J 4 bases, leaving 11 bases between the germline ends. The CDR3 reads CASSLNPGVETQYF. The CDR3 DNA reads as TGTGCCAGCAGCTTAAACCCAGGGGTAGAGACCCAGTACTTC.

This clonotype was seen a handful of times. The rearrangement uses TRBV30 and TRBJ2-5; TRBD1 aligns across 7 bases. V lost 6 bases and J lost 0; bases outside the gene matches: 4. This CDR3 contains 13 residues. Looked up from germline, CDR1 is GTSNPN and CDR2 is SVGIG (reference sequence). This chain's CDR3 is CACAGTDQETQYF. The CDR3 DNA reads TGTGCCTGCGCCGGGACAGACCAAGAGACCCAGTACTTC.

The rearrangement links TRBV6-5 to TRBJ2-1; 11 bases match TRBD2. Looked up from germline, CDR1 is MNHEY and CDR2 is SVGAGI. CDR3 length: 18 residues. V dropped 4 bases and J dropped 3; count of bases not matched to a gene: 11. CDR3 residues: CASSSTGNLAGGYNEQFF. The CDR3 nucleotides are TGTGCCAGCAGTTCCACTGGTAACCTAGCGGGGGGCTACAATGAGCAGTTCTTC.

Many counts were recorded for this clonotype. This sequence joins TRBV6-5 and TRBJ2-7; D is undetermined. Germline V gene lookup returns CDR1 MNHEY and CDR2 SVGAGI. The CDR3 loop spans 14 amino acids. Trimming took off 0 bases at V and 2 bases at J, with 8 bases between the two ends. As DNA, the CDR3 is TGTGCCAGCAGTTACTCCGTCGGAACCTACGAGCAGTACTTC. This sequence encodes CASSYSVGTYEQYF.

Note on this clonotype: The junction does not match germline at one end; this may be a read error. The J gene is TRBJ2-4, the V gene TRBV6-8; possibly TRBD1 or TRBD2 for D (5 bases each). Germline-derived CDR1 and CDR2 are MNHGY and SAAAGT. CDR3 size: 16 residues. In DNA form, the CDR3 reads TGTGCCAGCCGCGTCACGGGGCAGCGAGCCAAAAACATGCAGTACTTC. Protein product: CASRVTGQRAKNMQYF.

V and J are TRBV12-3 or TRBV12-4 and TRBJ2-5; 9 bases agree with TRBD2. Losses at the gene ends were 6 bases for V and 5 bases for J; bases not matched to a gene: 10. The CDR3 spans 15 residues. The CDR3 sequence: CASRTRGGADETQYF. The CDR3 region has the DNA TGTGCCAGCAGGACTCGCGGGGGGGCCGACGAGACCCAGTACTTC.

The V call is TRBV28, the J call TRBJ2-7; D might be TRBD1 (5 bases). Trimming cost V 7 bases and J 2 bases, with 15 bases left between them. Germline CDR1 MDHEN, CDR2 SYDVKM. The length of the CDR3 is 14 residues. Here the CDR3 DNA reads TGTGCCAGCAAACAGGAAGGGTTCACCTACGAGCAGTACTTC. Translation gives CASKQEGFTYEQYF. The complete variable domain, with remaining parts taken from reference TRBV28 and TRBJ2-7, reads DVKVTQSSRYLVKRTGEKVFLECVQDMDHENMFWYRQDPGLGLRLIYFSYDVKMKEKGDIPEGYSVSREKKERFSLILESASTNQTSMYLCASKQEGFTYEQYFGPGTRLTVT.

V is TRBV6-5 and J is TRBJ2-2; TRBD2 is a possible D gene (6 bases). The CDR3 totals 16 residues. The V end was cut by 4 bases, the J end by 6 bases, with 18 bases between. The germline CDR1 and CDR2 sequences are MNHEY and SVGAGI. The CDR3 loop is CASSLGLITGAGELFF. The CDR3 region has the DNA TGTGCCAGCAGTTTGGGACTCATAACGGGAGCCGGGGAGCTGTTTTTT.

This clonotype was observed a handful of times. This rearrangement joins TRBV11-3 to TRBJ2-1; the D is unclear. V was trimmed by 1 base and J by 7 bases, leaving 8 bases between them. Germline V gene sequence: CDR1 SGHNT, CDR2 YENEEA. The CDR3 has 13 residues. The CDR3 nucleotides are TGTGCCAGCAGCTTAGGCCCAGAAAATGAGCAGTTCTTC. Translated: CASSLGPENEQFF.